This TCR beta chain is from a study of response to subunit inactivated influenza vaccine. The study, taken as a whole, reports: The authors suggested that every seasonal influenza vaccination recruits few new T cells.

Via MiXCR, TCRdb re-called the RT-PCR reads, giving one row per CDR3 protein. This sample yields about 480,000 distinct CDR3 sequences, of which approximately 12% are seen a single time; about 12% belongs to the top ten. The V gene lost 5 bases and the J gene lost 1 base, with 5 bases spanning the gap. Germline CDR1 MNHEY, CDR2 SMNVEV (reference sequence). The CDR3 runs 13 residues. This clonotype was seen a handful of times. Its target is unknown. Sequenced material: PBMCs from blood, taken around seven weeks after vaccination. The receptor's source is a man aged 50-60 years who received an inactivated influenza vaccine. This chain links TRBV27 with TRBJ2-2; D gene unclear. CDR3 residues: CASSQLNTGELFF. CDR3 sequence (DNA): TGTGCCAGCAGTCAATTGAACACCGGGGAGCTGTTTTTT.